Below are 11 T cell receptor beta chains sequenced from a single sample in a study of blood T cell repertoires in COVID-19. Clones were read by immunoSEQ multiplex PCR, and TCRdb kept only the in-frame ones, dropping some. This sample yields about 180,000 clones, of which roughly four fifths are seen a single time; 7.6% belongs to the top ten. The sequenced sample consisted of peripheral blood. These receptors were taken from a woman in her 70s with COVID-19, enrolled during active disease.

This sequence joins TRBV10-1 and TRBJ2-7; no clear D. Trimming removed 4 bases at V and 5 bases at J, with 6 bases between. Looked up from germline, CDR1 is WNHNN and CDR2 is SYGVQD (reference sequence). There are 11 residues in the CDR3. The CDR3 DNA sequence: TGCGCCAGCAGTGGCCAGAACGAGCAGTACTTC. This gives the protein CASSGQNEQYF.

The rearrangement joins TRBV5-8 to TRBJ1-2; possibly TRBD1 for D (5 bases). The CDR3 runs to 17 residues. CDR1 and CDR2 from the germline V gene are SGHTS and YDEGEE. The V end was cut by 4 bases, the J end by 7 bases, with 26 bases between. CDR3 nucleotides: TGTGCCAGCAGCCGTATGTTGACAGTAACTGTGTTTATTGGCTACACCTTC. Its protein product is CASSRMLTVTVFIGYTF.

The count of this clone is one. The junction departs from the called germline gene at one end, perhaps through a read error. The chain couples TRBV20-1 to TRBJ2-7, with D possibly being TRBD2 (5 bases). The CDR3 covers 11 residues. CDR1 is DFQATT and CDR2 is SNEGSKA in the germline V gene (reference sequence). Here the CDR3 reads CSARARGEQYF. The CDR3 DNA follows: TGCAGTGCGAGAGCCCGGGGCGAGCAGTACTTC.

The CDR3 nucleotides read TGTGCCAGCAGCTCGGACAGGGGAGGCCAAGAGACCCAGTACTTC. This translates into CASSSDRGGQETQYF. The chain uses TRBV7-9 and TRBJ2-5; 9 bases map to TRBD1. Unmatched junction bases numbered 4, after V lost 4 bases and J lost 1 base. Looked up from germline, CDR1 is SEHNR and CDR2 is FQNEAQ (reference sequence). The CDR3 loop spans 15 amino acids.

The V gene is TRBV25-1, the J gene TRBJ2-3; 7 bases fit TRBD1. The germline V gene encodes CDR1 MGHDK and CDR2 SYGVNS. The CDR3 sequence is 14 residues long. V trimming: 6 bases; J trimming: 2 bases; junction bases outside the gene matches: 5. CDR3 coding DNA: TGTGCCAGCAGCACAGGGGTGGACACAGATACGCAGTATTTT. Translating gives CASSTGVDTDTQYF.

The chain is built from TRBV7-9 and TRBJ2-3, with D tentatively TRBD2 (6 bases). V was trimmed by 6 bases and J by 0 bases, leaving 13 bases between them. The germline gives CDR1 SEHNR, CDR2 FQNEAQ (reference sequence). This CDR3 contains 15 residues. The CDR3 protein is CASSSRLESTDTQYF. In DNA form, the CDR3 reads TGTGCCAGCAGTTCAAGACTAGAAAGCACAGATACGCAGTATTTT.

This chain links TRBV9 with TRBJ2-3, with D perhaps TRBD2 (6 bases). The CDR3 runs to 15 residues. Germline CDR1 SGDLS, CDR2 YYNGEE. V gave up 2 bases and J gave up 2 bases, with 12 bases separating them. CDR3 in amino acids: CASSVKGGPTDTQYF. Here the CDR3 DNA reads TGTGCCAGCAGCGTGAAGGGAGGACCCACAGATACGCAGTATTTT.

The V call is TRBV2, the J call TRBJ1-6, with D possibly TRBD1 on 5 matching bases. V shed 1 base and J shed 3 bases, with 10 bases lying between them. Germline lookup yields CDR1 SNHLY and CDR2 FYNNEI. The CDR3 runs 16 residues. CDR3 coding DNA: TGTGCCAGCAGTGAAGGTGGACACAGCTATAATTCACCCCTCCACTTT. This sequence encodes CASSEGGHSYNSPLHF.

CDR3 protein: CASSPTSFGYNEQFF. CDR3 nucleotide sequence: TGTGCCAGCAGTCCCACTAGCTTTGGTTACAATGAGCAGTTCTTC. This chain connects TRBV7-2 to TRBJ2-1, with TRBD2 as a possible D gene (6 bases). Germline loops: CDR1 SGHTA, CDR2 FQGNSA. The CDR3 is made up of 15 amino acids. V lost 6 bases and J lost 4, with 16 bases in between.

V is TRBV5-4 and J is TRBJ2-7, with 10 bases that match TRBD1. CDR3 length equals 15 residues. The junction had 2 bases not matched to a gene; V was cut back by 0 bases and J by 2 bases. Germline V lookup: CDR1 SGHNT, CDR2 YYREEE (reference sequence). The CDR3 coding sequence is TGTGCCAGCAGCTTGGCCGGGACAGGGGCCTACGAGCAGTACTTC. It translates to CASSLAGTGAYEQYF.

This chain connects TRBV27 to TRBJ1-3; D remains unclear. The V gene lost 3 bases and the J gene lost 0 bases, with 6 bases spanning the gap. Germline CDR1 and CDR2: MNHEY and SMNVEV (reference sequence). This CDR3 is 14 amino acids long. The CDR3 nucleotides are TGTGCCAGCAGTTTGGCTCTCTCTGGAAACACCATATATTTT. This translates into CASSLALSGNTIYF.